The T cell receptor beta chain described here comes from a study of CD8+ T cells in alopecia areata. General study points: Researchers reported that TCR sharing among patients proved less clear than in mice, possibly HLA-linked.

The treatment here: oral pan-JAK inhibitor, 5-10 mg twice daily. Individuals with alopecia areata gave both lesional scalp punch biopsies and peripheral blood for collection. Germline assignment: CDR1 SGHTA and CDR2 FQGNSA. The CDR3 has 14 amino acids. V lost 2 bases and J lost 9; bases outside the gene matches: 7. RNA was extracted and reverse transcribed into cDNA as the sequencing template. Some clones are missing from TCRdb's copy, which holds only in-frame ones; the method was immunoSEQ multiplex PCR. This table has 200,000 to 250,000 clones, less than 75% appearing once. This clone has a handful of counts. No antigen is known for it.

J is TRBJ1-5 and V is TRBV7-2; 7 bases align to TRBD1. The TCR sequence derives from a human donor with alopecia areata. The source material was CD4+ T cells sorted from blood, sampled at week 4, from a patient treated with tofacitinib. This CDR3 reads CASSLRQGGVPQHF. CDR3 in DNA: TGTGCCAGCAGCTTAAGGCAGGGGGGAGTGCCCCAGCATTTT.